This T cell receptor beta chain was captured by sequencing in a study of OX40 agonist ivuxolimab in advanced cancers. Study-wide background: All patients had ivuxolimab intravenously every 2 weeks at 0.01 to 10 mg/kg. Patients achieving partial responses numbered three: one hepatocellular carcinoma case and two cutaneous melanoma cases. Broader study findings: CD8+ T cells showed, on average, more clonal expansion than CD4+ cells. The authors did not determine the antigen specificity of the expanded peripheral T cells.

Concerning this clone itself: The antigen remains unidentified.

Germline V gene sequence: CDR1 SNHLY, CDR2 FYNNEI. The CDR3 totals 15 residues. Trimming shortened V by 8 bases and J by 0 bases, and 15 bases separated the two germline ends. The method was immunoSEQ multiplex PCR; TCRdb's version includes in-frame clones alone and lacks a portion of them. The repertoire has 50,000 to 70,000 clones, around 84% of them found once; the top ten carry around 3%. This receptor was taken from an adult with an advanced solid tumor such as melanoma, head and neck, liver or kidney cancer. The sample in question was CD4+ or CD8+ T cells sorted from blood, obtained in a trial of the OX40 agonist ivuxolimab. The chain couples TRBV2 to TRBJ2-3, with D unclear. The CDR3 DNA reads as TGTGCCAGCTCCGAAAGTGGCTTAAGCACAGATACGCAGTATTTT. Translated, it gives CASSESGLSTDTQYF.